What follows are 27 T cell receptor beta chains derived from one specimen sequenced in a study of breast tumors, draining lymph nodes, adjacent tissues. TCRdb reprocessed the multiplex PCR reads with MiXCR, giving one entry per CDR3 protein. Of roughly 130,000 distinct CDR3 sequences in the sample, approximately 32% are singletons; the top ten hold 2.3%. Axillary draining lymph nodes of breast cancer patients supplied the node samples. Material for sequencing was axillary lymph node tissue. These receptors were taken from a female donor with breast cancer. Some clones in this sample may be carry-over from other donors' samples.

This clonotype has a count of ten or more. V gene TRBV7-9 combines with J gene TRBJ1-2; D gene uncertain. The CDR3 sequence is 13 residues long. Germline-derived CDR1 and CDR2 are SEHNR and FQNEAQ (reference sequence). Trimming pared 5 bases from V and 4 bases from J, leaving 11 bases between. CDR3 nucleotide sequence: TGTGCCAGCAGCAACTCGGGCAGCTATGGCTACACCTTC. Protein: CASSNSGSYGYTF.

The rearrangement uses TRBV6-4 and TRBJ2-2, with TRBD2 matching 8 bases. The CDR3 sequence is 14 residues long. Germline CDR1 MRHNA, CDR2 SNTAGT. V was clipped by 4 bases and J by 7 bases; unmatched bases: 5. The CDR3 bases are TGTGCCAGCAGTGCCCCCGGGACTAGCGGGGAGCTGTTTTTT. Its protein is CASSAPGTSGELFF.

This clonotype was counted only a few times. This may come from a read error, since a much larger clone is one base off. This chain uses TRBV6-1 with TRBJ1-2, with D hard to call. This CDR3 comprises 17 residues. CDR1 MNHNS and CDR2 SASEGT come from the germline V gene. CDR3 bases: TGTGCCAGCAGTCAAGCGTGGGGTTGGCAGGTTCCCTATGGCTACACCTTC. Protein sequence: CASSQAWGWQVPYGYTF.

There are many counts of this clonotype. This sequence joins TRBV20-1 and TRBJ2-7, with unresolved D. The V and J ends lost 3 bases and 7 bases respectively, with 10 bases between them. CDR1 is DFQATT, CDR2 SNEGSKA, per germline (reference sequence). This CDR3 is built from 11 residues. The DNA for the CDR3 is TGCAGTGCTAGTTATGGCGTAGAGCAGTACGTC. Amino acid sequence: CSASYGVEQYV.

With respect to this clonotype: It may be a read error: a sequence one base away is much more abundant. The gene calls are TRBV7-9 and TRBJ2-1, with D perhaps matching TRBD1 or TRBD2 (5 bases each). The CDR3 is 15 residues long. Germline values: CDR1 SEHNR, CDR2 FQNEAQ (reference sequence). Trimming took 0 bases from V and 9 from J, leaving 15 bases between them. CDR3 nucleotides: TGTGCCAGCAGCTTAGCTGGGACGTGGGGAATTGAGCAGTTCTTC. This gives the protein CASSLAGTWGIEQFF.

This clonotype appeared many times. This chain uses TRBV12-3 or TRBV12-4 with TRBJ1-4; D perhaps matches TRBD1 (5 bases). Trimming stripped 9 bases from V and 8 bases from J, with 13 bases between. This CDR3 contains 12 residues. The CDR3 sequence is CASSRRDEKLFF. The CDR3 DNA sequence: TGTGCCAGTTCAAGGAGGGACGAAAAACTGTTTTTT.

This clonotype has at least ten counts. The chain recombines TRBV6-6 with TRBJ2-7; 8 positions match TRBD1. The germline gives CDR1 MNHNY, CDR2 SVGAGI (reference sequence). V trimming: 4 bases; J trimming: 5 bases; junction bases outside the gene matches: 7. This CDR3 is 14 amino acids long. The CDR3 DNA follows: TGTGCCAGCAGTTTGCGGGCAGGGGGCGACGAGCAGTACGTC. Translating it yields CASSLRAGGDEQYV.

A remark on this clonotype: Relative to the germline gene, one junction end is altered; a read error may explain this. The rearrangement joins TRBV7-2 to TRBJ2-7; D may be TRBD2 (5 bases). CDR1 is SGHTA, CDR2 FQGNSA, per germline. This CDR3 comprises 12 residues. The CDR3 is CASSLGTGELYF. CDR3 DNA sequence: TGTGCCAGCAGCTTAGGGACCGGGGAGCTGTACTTC.

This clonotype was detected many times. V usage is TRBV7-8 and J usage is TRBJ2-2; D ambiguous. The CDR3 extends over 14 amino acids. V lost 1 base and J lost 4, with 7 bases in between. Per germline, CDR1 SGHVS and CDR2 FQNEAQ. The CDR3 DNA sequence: TGTGCCAGCAGCTTAGTTTTCCTCACCGGGGAGCTGTTTTTT. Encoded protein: CASSLVFLTGELFF. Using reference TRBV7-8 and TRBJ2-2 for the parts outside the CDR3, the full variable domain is GAGVSQSPRYKVAKRGQDVALRCDPISGHVSLFWYQQALGQGPEFLTYFQNEAQLDKSGLPSDRFFAERPEGSVSTLKIQRTQQEDSAVYLCASSLVFLTGELFFGEGSRLTVL.

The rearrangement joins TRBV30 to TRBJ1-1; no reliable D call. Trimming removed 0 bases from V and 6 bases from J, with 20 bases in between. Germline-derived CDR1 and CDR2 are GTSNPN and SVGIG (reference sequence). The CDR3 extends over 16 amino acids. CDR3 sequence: CAWSVPSSLGLSEAFF. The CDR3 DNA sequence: TGTGCCTGGAGTGTACCCTCTAGTCTGGGGTTATCTGAAGCTTTCTTT.

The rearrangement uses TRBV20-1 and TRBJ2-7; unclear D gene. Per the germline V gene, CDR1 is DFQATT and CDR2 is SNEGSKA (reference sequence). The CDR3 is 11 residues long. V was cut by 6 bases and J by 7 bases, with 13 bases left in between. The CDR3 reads CSARNAWEQYF. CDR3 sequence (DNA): TGCAGTGCCCGGAATGCATGGGAGCAGTACTTC.

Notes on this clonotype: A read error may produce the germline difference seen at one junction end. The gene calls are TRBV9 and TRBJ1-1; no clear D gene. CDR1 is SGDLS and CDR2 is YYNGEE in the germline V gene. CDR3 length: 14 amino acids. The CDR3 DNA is TGTGCCAGCAGCGTAGGGAGAGGCGGAGTCGAAGCTTCCTTT. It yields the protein CASSVGRGGVEASF.

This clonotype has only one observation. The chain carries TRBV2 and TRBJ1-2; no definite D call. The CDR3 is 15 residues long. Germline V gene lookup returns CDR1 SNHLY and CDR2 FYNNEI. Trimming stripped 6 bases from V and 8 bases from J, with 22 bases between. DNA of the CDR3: TGTGCCAGCAGGGAGTCTGGGAGGATACGAGGAGGCTACACCTTC. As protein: CASRESGRIRGGYTF.

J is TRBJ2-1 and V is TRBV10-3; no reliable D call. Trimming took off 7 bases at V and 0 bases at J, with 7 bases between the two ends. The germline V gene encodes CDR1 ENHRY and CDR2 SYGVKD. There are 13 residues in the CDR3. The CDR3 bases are TGTGCCATCACTCAGAGCTCCTACAATGAGCAGTTCTTC. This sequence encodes CAITQSSYNEQFF.

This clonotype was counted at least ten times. CDR3 in DNA: TGTGCCAGCAGCCCGGGGCCCTTAGTAGCCTACAATGAGCAGTTCTTC. Protein: CASSPGPLVAYNEQFF. J is TRBJ2-1 and V is TRBV7-6, with D perhaps being TRBD1 or TRBD2 (5 bases each). In germline, CDR1 is SGHVS, CDR2 FNYEAQ. V lost 5 bases, J lost 2 bases, and 16 bases lay in between. The CDR3 loop spans 16 amino acids. The full variable domain, with the rest looked up from reference TRBV7-6 and TRBJ2-1, is GAGVSQSPRYKVTKRGQDVALRCDPISGHVSLYWYRQALGQGPEFLTYFNYEAQQDKSGLPNDRFSAERPEGSISTLTIQRTEQRDSAMYRCASSPGPLVAYNEQFFGPGTRLTVL.

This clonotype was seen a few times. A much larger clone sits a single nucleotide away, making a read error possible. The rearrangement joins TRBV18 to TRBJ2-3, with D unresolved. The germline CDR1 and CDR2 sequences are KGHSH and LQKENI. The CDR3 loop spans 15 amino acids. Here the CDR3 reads CTSSPWTSSTDTQYF. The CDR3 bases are TGTACCAGCTCACCTTGGACGTCGAGCACAGATACGCAGTATTTT.

This CDR3 is CASSYSHGPLYGYTF. In nucleotides, the CDR3 is TGTGCCAGCAGTTACTCGCACGGACCCCTCTATGGCTACACCTTC. The chain uses TRBV6-2 or TRBV6-3 and TRBJ1-2, with D unresolved. The germline V gene encodes CDR1 MNHEY and CDR2 SVGEGT. CDR3 length equals 15 residues. Trimming removed 0 bases at V and 4 bases at J, with 12 bases between.

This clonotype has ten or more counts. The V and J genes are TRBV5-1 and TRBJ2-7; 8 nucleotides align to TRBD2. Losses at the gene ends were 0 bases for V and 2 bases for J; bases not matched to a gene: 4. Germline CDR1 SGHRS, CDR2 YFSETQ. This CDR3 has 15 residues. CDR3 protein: CASSLEAGAPYEQYF. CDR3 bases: TGCGCCAGCAGCTTGGAAGCGGGGGCCCCCTACGAGCAGTACTTC. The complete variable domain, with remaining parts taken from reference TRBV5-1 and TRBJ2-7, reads KAGVTQTPRYLIKTRGQQVTLSCSPISGHRSVSWYQQTPGQGLQFLFEYFSETQRNKGNFPGRFSGRQFSNSRSEMNVSTLELGDSALYLCASSLEAGAPYEQYFGPGTRLTVT.

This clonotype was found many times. CDR3 DNA sequence: TGCGCCAGCAGCTGGTTCGCGGGGGAGGGAGAGACCCAGTACTTC. It specifies CASSWFAGEGETQYF. The chain recombines TRBV5-1 with TRBJ2-5; 7 nucleotides line up with TRBD2. With V trimmed by 3 bases and J by 4 bases, 9 bases remained unmatched. The CDR3 runs to 15 residues. Germline assignment: CDR1 SGHRS and CDR2 YFSETQ.

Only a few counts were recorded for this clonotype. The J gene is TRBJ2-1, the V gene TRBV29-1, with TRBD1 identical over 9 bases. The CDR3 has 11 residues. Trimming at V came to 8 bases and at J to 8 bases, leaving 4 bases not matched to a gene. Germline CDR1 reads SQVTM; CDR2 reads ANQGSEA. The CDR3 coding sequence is TGCAGCTGGGGACAGGGCGATGAGCAGTTCTTC. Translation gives CSWGQGDEQFF.

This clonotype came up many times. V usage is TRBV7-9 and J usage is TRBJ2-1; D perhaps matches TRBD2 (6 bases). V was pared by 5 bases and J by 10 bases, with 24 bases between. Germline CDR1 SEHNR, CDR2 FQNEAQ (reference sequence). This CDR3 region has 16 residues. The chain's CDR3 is CASSPPGSSPLREQFF. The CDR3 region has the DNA TGTGCCAGCAGCCCCCCCGGGAGCAGTCCCCTTCGAGAGCAGTTCTTC. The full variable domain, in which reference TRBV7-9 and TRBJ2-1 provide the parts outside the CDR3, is DTGVSQNPRHKITKRGQNVTFRCDPISEHNRLYWYRQTLGQGPEFLTYFQNEAQLEKSRLLSDRFSAERPKGSFSTLEIQRTEQGDSAMYLCASSPPGSSPLREQFFGPGTRLTVL.

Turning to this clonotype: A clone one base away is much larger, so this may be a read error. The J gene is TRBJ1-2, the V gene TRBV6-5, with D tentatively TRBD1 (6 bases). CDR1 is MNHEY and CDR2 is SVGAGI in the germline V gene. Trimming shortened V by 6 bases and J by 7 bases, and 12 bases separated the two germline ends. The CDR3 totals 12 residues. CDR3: CASRQGRLGYTF. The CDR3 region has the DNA TGTGCCAGCAGACAGGGTCGGCTTGGCTACACCTTC.

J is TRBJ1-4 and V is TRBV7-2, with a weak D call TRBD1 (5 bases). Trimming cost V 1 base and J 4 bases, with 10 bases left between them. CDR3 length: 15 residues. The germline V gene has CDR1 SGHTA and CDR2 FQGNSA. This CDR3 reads CASSLGGRDNEKLFF. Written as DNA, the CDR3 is TGTGCCAGCAGCTTAGGTGGCAGGGATAATGAAAAACTGTTTTTT.

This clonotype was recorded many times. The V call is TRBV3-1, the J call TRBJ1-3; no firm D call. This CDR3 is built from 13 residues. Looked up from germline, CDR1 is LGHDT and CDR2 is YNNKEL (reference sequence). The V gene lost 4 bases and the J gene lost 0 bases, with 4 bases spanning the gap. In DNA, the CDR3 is TGTGCCAGCAGCCTTTACTCTGGAAACACCATATATTTT. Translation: CASSLYSGNTIYF.

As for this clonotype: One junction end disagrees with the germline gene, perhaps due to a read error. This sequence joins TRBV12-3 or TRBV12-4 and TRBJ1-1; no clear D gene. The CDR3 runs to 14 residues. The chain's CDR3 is CASSLDIGNTEALF. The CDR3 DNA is TGTGCCAGCAGTTTAGATATCGGGAACACTGAAGCTCTCTTT.

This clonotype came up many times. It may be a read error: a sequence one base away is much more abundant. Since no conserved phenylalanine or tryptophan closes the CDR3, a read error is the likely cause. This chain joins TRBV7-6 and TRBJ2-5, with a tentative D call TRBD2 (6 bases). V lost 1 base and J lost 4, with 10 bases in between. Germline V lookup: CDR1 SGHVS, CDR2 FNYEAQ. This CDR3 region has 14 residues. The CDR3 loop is CASSLVAGSETQYL. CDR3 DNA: TGTGCCAGCAGCTTAGTGGCGGGATCAGAGACCCAGTACCTC.

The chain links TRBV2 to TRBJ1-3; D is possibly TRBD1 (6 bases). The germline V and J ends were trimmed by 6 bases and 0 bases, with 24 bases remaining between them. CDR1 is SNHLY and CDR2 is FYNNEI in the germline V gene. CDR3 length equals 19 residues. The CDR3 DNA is TGTGCCAGCAGCTCCGGACCTCTAGCGGGGGCCTTCTCTGGAAACACCATATATTTT. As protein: CASSSGPLAGAFSGNTIYF.